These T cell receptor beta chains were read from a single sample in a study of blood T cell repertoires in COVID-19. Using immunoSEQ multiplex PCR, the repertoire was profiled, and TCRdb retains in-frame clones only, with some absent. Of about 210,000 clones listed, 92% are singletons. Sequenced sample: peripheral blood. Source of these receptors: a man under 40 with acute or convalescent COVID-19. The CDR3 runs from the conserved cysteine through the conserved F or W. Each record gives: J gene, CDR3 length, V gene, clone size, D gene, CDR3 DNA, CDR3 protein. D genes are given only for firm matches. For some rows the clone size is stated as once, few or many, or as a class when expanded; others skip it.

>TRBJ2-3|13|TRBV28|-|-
TGTGCCAGCAGTTTAGAAGGGGGGGACACGCAGTATTTT
CASSLEGGDTQYF
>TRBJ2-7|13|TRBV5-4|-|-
TGTGCCAGCAGCGGGGGGGGCCCCTACGAGCAGTACTTC
CASSGGGPYEQYF
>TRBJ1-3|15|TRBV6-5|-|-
TGTGCCAGCAGTTATGGGGCAGGCTCTGGAAACACCATATATTTT
CASSYGAGSGNTIYF
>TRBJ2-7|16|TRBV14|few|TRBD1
TGTGCCAGCAGCCACTTACAGGGGCCGCACCCATACGAGCAGTACTTC
CASSHLQGPHPYEQYF
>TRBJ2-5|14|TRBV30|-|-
TGTGCCTGGAGTTCAGGACAAGAACAAGAGACCCAGTACTTC
CAWSSGQEQETQYF
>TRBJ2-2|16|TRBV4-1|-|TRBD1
TGCGCCAGCAGCTACTGGACAGGGGGCAACACCGGGGAGCTGTTTTTT
CASSYWTGGNTGELFF
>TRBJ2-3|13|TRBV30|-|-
TGTGCCTGGAGCGGGACATGGGCAGATACGCAGTATTTT
CAWSGTWADTQYF
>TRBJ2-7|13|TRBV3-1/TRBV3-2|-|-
TGTGCCAGCAGCCGGAGCGGTTCGGACGAGCAGTACTTC
CASSRSGSDEQYF
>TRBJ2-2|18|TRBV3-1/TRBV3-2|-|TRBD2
TGTGCCAGCAGCCCTATTAGGGGCGGGACTATGCCGACCGGGGAGCTGTTTTTT
CASSPIRGGTMPTGELFF
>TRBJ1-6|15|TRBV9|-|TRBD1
TGTGCCAGCAGCGTAGGGGACAGGGAAGGGTCACCCCTCCACTTT
CASSVGDREGSPLHF
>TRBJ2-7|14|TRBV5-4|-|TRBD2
TGTGCCAGCTCACCTAGCGGGAGTTACCACGAGCAGTACTTC
CASSPSGSYHEQYF
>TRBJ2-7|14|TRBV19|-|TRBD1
TGTGCCAGTAGTCTGGGACAGGGGTTCGACGAGCAGTACTTC
CASSLGQGFDEQYF
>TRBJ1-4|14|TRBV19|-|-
TGTGCCAGTAGTGCCCGGGGAACTAATGAAAAACTGTTTTTT
CASSARGTNEKLFF
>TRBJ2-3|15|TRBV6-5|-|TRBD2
TGTGCCAGCCGAGCGTCGCGGGGGTTCACAGATACGCAGTATTTT
CASRASRGFTDTQYF
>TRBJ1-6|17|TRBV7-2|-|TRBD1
TGTGCCAGCAGCCTCCGGGACAGGGGGTCCGGCGGTTCACCCCTCCACTTT
CASSLRDRGSGGSPLHF
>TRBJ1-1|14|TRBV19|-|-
TGTGCCAGTAGTATCCAGGGTATAGTCACTGAAGCTTTCTTT
CASSIQGIVTEAFF
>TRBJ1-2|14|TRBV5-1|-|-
TGCGCCAGCAGCTTGACAGGCCTTAACTATGGCTACACCTTC
CASSLTGLNYGYTF
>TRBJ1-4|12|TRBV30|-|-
TGTGCCTGGAGCCCTTACTTCGAAAAACTGTTTTTT
CAWSPYFEKLFF
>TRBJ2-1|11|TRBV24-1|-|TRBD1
TGTGCCACCAGTGAGACAGGGCAGCAGTTCTTC
CATSETGQQFF
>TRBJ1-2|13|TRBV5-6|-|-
TGTGCCAGCAGCTACAACCAGATTTCTGGCTACACCTTC
CASSYNQISGYTF
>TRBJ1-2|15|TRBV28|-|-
TGTGCCAGCAGTTTGGATCAGGAAGCTAACTATGGCTACACCTTC
CASSLDQEANYGYTF
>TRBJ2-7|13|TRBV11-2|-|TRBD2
TGTGCCAGCAGACTAGCGGGGGTCTACGAGCAGTACTTC
CASRLAGVYEQYF
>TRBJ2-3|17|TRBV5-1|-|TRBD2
TGCGCCAGCAGCACCCGAGGGCTAGCGGGAGTTCTAGATACGCAGTATTTT
CASSTRGLAGVLDTQYF
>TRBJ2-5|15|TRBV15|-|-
TGTGCCACCAGCAGAGATCTGGGAGCGTTGGGGACCCAGTACTTC
CATSRDLGALGTQYF
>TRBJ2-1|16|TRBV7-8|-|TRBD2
TGTGCCAGCAGCTTAGTAGGTGGACTAGCGGACAATGAGCAGTTCTTC
CASSLVGGLADNEQFF
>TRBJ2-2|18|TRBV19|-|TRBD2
TGTGCCAGTAGTGGGCTGAGAACCGGACTAGCGGGGACCGGGGAGCTGTTTTTT
CASSGLRTGLAGTGELFF
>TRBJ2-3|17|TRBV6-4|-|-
TGTGCCAGCACCACAAATACCGGGGTAGCGGCGACAGATACGCAGTATTTT
CASTTNTGVAATDTQYF
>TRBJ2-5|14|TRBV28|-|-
TGTGCCAGCAGTTTTCCGGACTCCCAAGAGACCCAGTACTTC
CASSFPDSQETQYF
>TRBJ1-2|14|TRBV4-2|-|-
TGTGCCAGCAGCCAAGGCGCGGGACTCTATGGCTACACCTTC
CASSQGAGLYGYTF
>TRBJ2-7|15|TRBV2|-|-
TGTGCCAGCAGTGAAGAAGTGTGGACTGCGCACGAGCAGTACTTC
CASSEEVWTAHEQYF
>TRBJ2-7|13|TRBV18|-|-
TGTGCCAGCTCACTGGGGAGCTCCTACGAGCAGTACTTC
CASSLGSSYEQYF
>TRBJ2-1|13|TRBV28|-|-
TGTGCCAGCAGCGCGACTAGGTTCAATGAGCAGTTCTTC
CASSATRFNEQFF
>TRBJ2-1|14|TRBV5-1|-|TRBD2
TGCGCCAGCAGCTTGGCCCTAGCGGGGGATGAGCAGTTCTTC
CASSLALAGDEQFF
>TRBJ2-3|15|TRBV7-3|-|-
TGTGCCAGCAGCCCCGCCACAGGGCCGGCAGATACGCAGTATTTT
CASSPATGPADTQYF
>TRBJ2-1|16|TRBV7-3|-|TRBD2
TGTGCCAGCAGCCGTAACACGGGACTAGCGGACAATGAGCAGTTCTTC
CASSRNTGLADNEQFF
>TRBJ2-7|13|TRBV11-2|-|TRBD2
TGTGCCAGCAGCAGCGGGAGCCCAGTCGAGCAGTACTTC
CASSSGSPVEQYF
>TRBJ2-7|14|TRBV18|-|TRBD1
TGTGCCAGCTCACCGTCAGGGGGCGCGGGGGAGCAGTACTTC
CASSPSGGAGEQYF
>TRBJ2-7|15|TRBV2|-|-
TGTGCCAGCAGCGGCCGTGGTCAGGCAAATTACGAGCAGTACTTC
CASSGRGQANYEQYF
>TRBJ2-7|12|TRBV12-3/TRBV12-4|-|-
TGTGCCAGCAGTTTCCGGGACTACGAGCAGTACTTC
CASSFRDYEQYF
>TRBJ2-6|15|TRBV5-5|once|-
TGTGCCAGCTTCCAGGGATACTCTGGGGCCAACGTCCTGACTTTC
CASFQGYSGANVLTF
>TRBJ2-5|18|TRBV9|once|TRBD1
TGTGCCAGCAGCGTAGCACCTCGGACAGGGGGCGGAAAAGAGACCCAGTACTTC
CASSVAPRTGGGKETQYF
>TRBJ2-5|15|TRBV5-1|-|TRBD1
TGCGCCAGCAGCTCCGGGACAGTGGATAGGGAGACCCAGTACTTC
CASSSGTVDRETQYF
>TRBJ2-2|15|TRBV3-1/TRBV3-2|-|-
TGTGCCAGCAGCCAACGCAGGGTAAACACCGGGGAGCTGTTTTTT
CASSQRRVNTGELFF
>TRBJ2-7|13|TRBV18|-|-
TGTGCCAGCTCACCACCCCAGGGTTACGAGCAGTACTTC
CASSPPQGYEQYF
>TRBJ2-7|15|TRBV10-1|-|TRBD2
TGCGCCAGCAGTGAGTCTTGGGAGGGAGACTACGAGCAGTACTTC
CASSESWEGDYEQYF
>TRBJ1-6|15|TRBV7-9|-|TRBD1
TGTGCCAGCAGCCTAGGACAGGAAAATAATTCACCCCTCCACTTT
CASSLGQENNSPLHF
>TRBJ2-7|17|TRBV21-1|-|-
TGTGCCAGCAGCAAGCCCAGCCCGGGACAGGGGAGCTACGAGCAGTACTTC
CASSKPSPGQGSYEQYF
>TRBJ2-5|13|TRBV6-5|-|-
TGTGCCAGCAGAGCGACGGGTCAAGAGACCCAGTACTTC
CASRATGQETQYF
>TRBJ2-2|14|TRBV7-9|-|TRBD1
TGTGCCAGCAGAGTGACAGGGGGTACCGGGGAGCTGTTTTTT
CASRVTGGTGELFF
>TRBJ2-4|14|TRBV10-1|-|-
TGCGCCAGCAGTGAATCAGTAGCCAAAAACATTCAGTACTTC
CASSESVAKNIQYF
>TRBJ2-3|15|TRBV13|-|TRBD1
TGTGCCAGCAGCCCCGGGACAGAAAGCACAGATACGCAGTATTTT
CASSPGTESTDTQYF
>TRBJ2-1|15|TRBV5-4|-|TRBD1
TGTGCCAGCAGACAAGACAGGGGGCTCTACAATGAGCAGTTCTTC
CASRQDRGLYNEQFF
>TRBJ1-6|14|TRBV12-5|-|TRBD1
TGTGCTAGTGTAAGATCAGGGGGGATTTCACCCCTCCACTTT
CASVRSGGISPLHF
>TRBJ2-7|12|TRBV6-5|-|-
TGTGCCAGCAGCGACTCTCGCTACGAGCAGTACTTC
CASSDSRYEQYF
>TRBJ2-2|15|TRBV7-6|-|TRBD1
TGTGCCAGCAGCACCAGGGGGAGGAACACCGGGGAGCTGTTTTTT
CASSTRGRNTGELFF
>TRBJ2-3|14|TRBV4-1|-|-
TGCGCCAGCAGCCAAGTGGACTTAACAGATACGCAGTATTTT
CASSQVDLTDTQYF
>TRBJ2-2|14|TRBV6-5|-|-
TGTGCCAGCAGTTTTGGGTCCGGGTTCGGGGAGCTGTTTTTT
CASSFGSGFGELFF
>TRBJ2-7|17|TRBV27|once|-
TGTGCCAGCAGTTTAGCTAGCGAAGACTTAAATTCATACGAGCAGTACTTC
CASSLASEDLNSYEQYF
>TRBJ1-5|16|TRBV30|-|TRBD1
TGTGCCTGGAGTTCTCCGAACGCAGGGGGCCGGCAGCCCCAGCATTTT
CAWSSPNAGGRQPQHF
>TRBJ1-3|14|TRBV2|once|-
TGTGCCAGCAGTGATCGTCGCTCTGGAAACACCATATATTTT
CASSDRRSGNTIYF